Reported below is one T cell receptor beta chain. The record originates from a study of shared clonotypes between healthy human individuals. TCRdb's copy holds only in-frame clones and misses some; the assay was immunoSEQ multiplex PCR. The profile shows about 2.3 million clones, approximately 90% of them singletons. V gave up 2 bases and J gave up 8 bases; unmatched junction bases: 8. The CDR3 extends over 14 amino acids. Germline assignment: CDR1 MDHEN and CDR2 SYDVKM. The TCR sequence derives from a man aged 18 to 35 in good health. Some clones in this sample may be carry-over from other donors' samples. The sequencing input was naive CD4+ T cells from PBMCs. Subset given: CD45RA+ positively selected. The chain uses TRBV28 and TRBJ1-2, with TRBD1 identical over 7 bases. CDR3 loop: CASSLEGAPGGYTF. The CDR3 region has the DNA TGTGCCAGCAGTTTAGAGGGGGCCCCTGGGGGCTACACCTTC.